The 13 T cell receptor beta chains in this list originate from one sample, sequenced in a study of blood T cell repertoires in COVID-19. Clones were sequenced by immunoSEQ multiplex PCR, and TCRdb holds only the in-frame ones, with some missing. The table lists about 130,000 clones, about 88% of them singletons, with 1.2% in the top ten. What was sequenced was peripheral blood. The receptors come from an elderly woman with acute or convalescent COVID-19.

The gene calls are TRBV3-1 (or the pseudogene TRBV3-2) and TRBJ2-3; 8 positions agree with TRBD1. Germline CDR1 reads LGHDT; CDR2 reads YNNKEL (reference sequence). Trimming at V came to 1 base and at J to 2 bases, leaving 11 bases not matched to a gene. The CDR3 extends over 18 amino acids. The CDR3 protein is CASSQALGTGGTTDTQYF. The CDR3 DNA sequence: TGTGCCAGCAGCCAAGCACTAGGGACAGGAGGGACCACAGATACGCAGTATTTT.

Only one count was recorded for this clone. The V and J genes are TRBV5-1 and TRBJ2-3; weak D call: TRBD2 (5 bases). Per the germline V gene, CDR1 is SGHRS and CDR2 is YFSETQ. This CDR3 has 15 residues. With 4 bases removed from V and 2 bases from J, the gap between germline ends came to 14 bases. CDR3 coding DNA: TGCGCCAGCAGCATCCAATCGGGGAACACAGATACGCAGTATTTT. It translates to CASSIQSGNTDTQYF.

This chain uses TRBV18 with TRBJ1-2; 9 nucleotides match TRBD1. This CDR3 is 13 amino acids long. Germline CDR1 is KGHSH and CDR2 is LQKENI. After removal of 6 bases from V and 8 bases from J, the junction contained 7 bases not matched to a gene. The CDR3 here is CASSGQGSGGYTF. The CDR3 region has the DNA TGTGCCAGCTCTGGACAGGGGTCGGGAGGCTACACCTTC.

The chain is built from TRBV7-6 and TRBJ2-7; possible D gene TRBD1, 5 bases. The CDR3 is made up of 15 amino acids. Between the trimmed V and J ends, which lost 0 bases and 3 bases, there was a span of 12 bases. Per germline, CDR1 SGHVS and CDR2 FNYEAQ. CDR3 in amino acids: CASSLAGRANYEQYF. CDR3 DNA sequence: TGTGCCAGCAGCTTAGCGGGCAGGGCAAACTACGAGCAGTACTTC.

The chain links TRBV18 to TRBJ1-4, with D perhaps TRBD1 (6 bases). This CDR3 comprises 16 residues. Trimming cost V 4 bases and J 8 bases, with 20 bases left between them. Per germline, CDR1 KGHSH and CDR2 LQKENI. The CDR3, as DNA: TGTGCCAGCTCACAAAATCACGGGACATCATACGAAAAACTGTTTTTT. It translates to CASSQNHGTSYEKLFF.

V gene TRBV28 combines with J gene TRBJ1-2; D might be TRBD1 (6 bases). This CDR3 is 12 amino acids long. V shed 5 bases and J shed 5 bases, with 9 bases lying between them. Germline CDR1 is MDHEN and CDR2 is SYDVKM. The CDR3 loop is CASSNQGYGYTF. The CDR3 DNA reads as TGTGCCAGCAGTAACCAGGGGTATGGCTACACCTTC.

This rearrangement joins TRBV15 to TRBJ1-2, with 8 bases lining up with TRBD1. Germline CDR1 is LNHNV and CDR2 is YYDKDF (reference sequence). V shed 0 bases, J shed 7 bases, and the junction held 10 bases outside the gene matches. The CDR3 covers 16 residues. The CDR3 here is CATSRDRSGGASGYTF. The CDR3 DNA reads TGTGCCACCAGCAGAGATCGGTCAGGGGGCGCTTCTGGCTACACCTTC.

This chain links TRBV20-1 with TRBJ2-7; possible D gene TRBD2, 6 bases. The CDR3 is 10 residues long. The V gene's germline CDR1 is DFQATT and CDR2 SNEGSKA (reference sequence). The CDR3 sequence is CSRRRGEQYF. The CDR3, as DNA: TGCAGCCGCCGCCGGGGGGAGCAGTACTTC.

This chain links TRBV19 with TRBJ1-5; 7 nucleotides agree with TRBD1. This CDR3 contains 16 residues. V shed 3 bases and J 6 bases; nucleotides not matched to a gene: 11. The germline V gene encodes CDR1 LNHDA and CDR2 SQIVND (reference sequence). CDR3 region: CASSIERQGVGQPQHF. Written as DNA, the CDR3 is TGTGCCAGTAGTATTGAACGACAGGGAGTAGGTCAGCCCCAGCATTTT.

The chain employs TRBV19 and TRBJ1-1; a possible D gene is TRBD1 (5 bases). CDR1 is LNHDA and CDR2 is SQIVND in the germline V gene (reference sequence). Trimming pared 5 bases from V and 6 bases from J, leaving 13 bases between. The CDR3 extends over 13 amino acids. The DNA for the CDR3 is TGTGCCAGTAGTCCACCAGGGTATTCTGAAGCTTTCTTT. It is translated as CASSPPGYSEAFF.

The chain has TRBV2 and TRBJ1-5; tentatively, D is TRBD1 (6 bases). Germline assignment: CDR1 SNHLY and CDR2 FYNNEI. CDR3 size: 13 residues. V was trimmed by 8 bases and J by 7 bases, leaving 15 bases between them. In DNA, the CDR3 is TGTGCCAGCGGGGCGTCAGGGGAACAGCCCCAGCATTTT. Translation: CASGASGEQPQHF.

V and J are TRBV25-1 and TRBJ2-3, with TRBD2 identical over 7 bases. CDR3 length: 14 residues. Germline lookup yields CDR1 MGHDK and CDR2 SYGVNS. The J segment lost 1 base and the V segment lost 7 bases, leaving 5 bases of the junction unmatched. In DNA form, the CDR3 reads TGTGCCAGCAAGCGACGGGGGGGCACAGATACGCAGTATTTT. It translates to CASKRRGGTDTQYF.

In nucleotides, the CDR3 is TGCGCCAGCAGCTTGATACCGGGACAGAAGAACACTGAAGCTTTCTTT. The encoded protein is CASSLIPGQKNTEAFF. This chain links TRBV5-1 with TRBJ1-1, with 7 positions matching TRBD1. The ends lost 1 base at V and 1 base at J; junction bases unmatched: 7. Germline assignment: CDR1 SGHRS and CDR2 YFSETQ. The CDR3 loop spans 16 amino acids.